This T cell receptor beta chain originates from a study of blood T cell repertoires in COVID-19. Profiled with immunoSEQ multiplex PCR; TCRdb holds only in-frame clones, not every one. Counted here are some 220,000 clones, approximately 78% occurring once; the ten biggest clones make up less than 6%. Trimming took 3 bases from V and 4 from J; bases not matched to a gene: 11. The CDR3 sequence is 17 residues long. Germline CDR1 MNHNS, CDR2 SASEGT. This sequence joins TRBV6-1 and TRBJ2-1, with 8 positions matching TRBD2. The receptor was derived from a woman between 65 and 79 years old with COVID-19, enrolled during active disease. The sample comprised peripheral blood. CDR3 loop: CASSDGRASGFYNEQFF. The CDR3 DNA reads as TGTGCCAGCAGTGATGGGAGGGCTAGCGGGTTTTACAATGAGCAGTTCTTC.